Following are 29 T cell receptor beta chains from one sample sequenced in a study of breast tumors, draining lymph nodes, adjacent tissues. MiXCR, run by TCRdb on the multiplex PCR reads, gives a single entry per CDR3 protein. This sample carries approximately 210,000 distinct CDR3 sequences, around 32% of them seen once, and the ten largest clones take just over 1.4%. Samples came from axillary lymph nodes draining the breast cancer. The sample comprised axillary lymph node tissue. The receptors derive from a female donor with breast cancer. Some clones in this sample may be carry-over from other donors' samples.

This clonotype was recorded a few times. One end of the junction does not line up with germline, which may come from a read error. The chain joins TRBV29-1 to TRBJ1-4; TRBD1 is a possible D gene (5 bases). The CDR3 has 14 amino acids. The germline CDR1 and CDR2 sequences are SQVTM and ANQGSEA. The CDR3 region is CSVTPRGANEKLVF. The CDR3 nucleotides read TGCAGCGTTACCCCAAGGGGAGCCAATGAAAAACTGGTTTTT.

To note about this clonotype: A read error is possible here, since a much larger clone lies one base away. The rearrangement uses TRBV19 and TRBJ1-5; D is undetermined. The CDR3 has 15 residues. CDR1 and CDR2 from the germline V gene are LNHDA and SQIVND (reference sequence). Trimming removed 3 bases at V and 0 bases at J, with 9 bases between. The CDR3 reads CASSISRDSNQPQHF. Here the CDR3 DNA reads TGTGCCAGTAGTATTAGTAGGGATAGCAATCAGCCCCAGCATTTT.

The sample holds a few counts of this clonotype. Just one base apart from a much larger clone, this may be a read error. The J gene is TRBJ2-5, the V gene TRBV19; no definite D call. The CDR3 sequence is 13 residues long. Per germline, CDR1 LNHDA and CDR2 SQIVND (reference sequence). In DNA, the CDR3 is TGTGCCAGTAGTATACAGGAACAAGAGGCCCAGTACTTC. Its translation is CASSIQEQEAQYF.

This clonotype occurred many times. The V and J genes are TRBV4-2 and TRBJ1-4; 9 nucleotides align to TRBD1. Germline trimming cut 4 bases from V and 10 bases from J; bases unmatched to any gene: 7. The CDR3 is made up of 14 amino acids. Germline V gene data show CDR1 as LGHNA and CDR2 as YNFKEQ. CDR3 DNA sequence: TGTGCCAGCAGCCCTGACAGGGGGGCAGGAAAACTGTTTTTT. It is translated as CASSPDRGAGKLFF.

This clonotype was seen at least ten times. The V gene is TRBV18, the J gene TRBJ1-6; the D is unclear. Trimming cost V 3 bases and J 4 bases, with 7 bases left between them. The CDR3 consists of 14 residues. Germline lookup yields CDR1 KGHSH and CDR2 LQKENI. CDR3 DNA: TGTGCCAGCTCACCTGGCCAATATAATTCACCCCTCCACTTT. Its translation is CASSPGQYNSPLHF.

This clonotype was seen repeatedly, ten times or more. The rearrangement joins TRBV29-1 to TRBJ2-7; TRBD1 or TRBD2 may be the D gene (5 bases each). Germline CDR1 is SQVTM and CDR2 is ANQGSEA. Trimming cost V 7 bases and J 3 bases, with 13 bases left between them. This CDR3 is built from 12 residues. Here the CDR3 DNA reads TGCAGCGCCAGCCCTGGGGGCTACGAGCAGTACTTC. Encoded protein: CSASPGGYEQYF.

As for this clonotype: The conserved final phenylalanine or tryptophan is absent from the CDR3, which likely points to a read error. It is unclear where the CDR3 begins or ends on the DNA, so no DNA is shown, and the CDR3 is as TCRdb lists it. This CDR3 reads CASSIYETLNT. The chain is built from TRBV19 and TRBJ1-6. Germline CDR1 LNHDA, CDR2 SQIVND (reference sequence). 11 amino acids form the CDR3, both terminal residues included.

V is TRBV11-3 and J is TRBJ2-7; TRBD2 aligns across 7 bases. The length of the CDR3 is 14 residues. Trimming removed 3 bases from V and 4 bases from J; junction bases left unmatched: 6. Germline V gene lookup returns CDR1 SGHNT and CDR2 YENEEA. This CDR3 reads CASSFSLAAYEQYF. For the CDR3, the DNA is TGTGCCAGCAGCTTTAGTCTAGCGGCGTACGAGCAGTACTTC.

This clonotype was observed many times. V and J are TRBV28 and TRBJ2-5, with 10 bases identical to TRBD1. The ends lost 3 bases at V and 6 bases at J; junction bases unmatched: 7. CDR3 length: 15 residues. Germline assignment: CDR1 MDHEN and CDR2 SYDVKM. The CDR3 nucleotides are TGTGCCAGCAGTTTTCGGGACAGGGGCTTGAAGACCCAGTACTTC. Amino acid sequence: CASSFRDRGLKTQYF.

This clonotype has at least ten counts. The chain links TRBV9 to TRBJ2-3; no firm D call. The CDR3 covers 14 residues. Trimming pared 4 bases from V and 1 base from J, leaving 10 bases between. CDR1 SGDLS and CDR2 YYNGEE come from the germline V gene. The CDR3 nucleotides are TGTGCCAGCAGCTTCCGACCGGGCACAGATACGCAGTATTTT. It is translated as CASSFRPGTDTQYF.

This clonotype was counted at least ten times. This chain joins TRBV20-1 and TRBJ2-6; D ambiguous. Trimming removed 6 bases at V and 4 bases at J, with 13 bases between. This CDR3 comprises 14 residues. Germline V gene sequence: CDR1 DFQATT, CDR2 SNEGSKA (reference sequence). CDR3 loop: CSATGARGANVLTF. The CDR3 nucleotides read TGCAGTGCGACGGGTGCTAGGGGGGCCAACGTCCTGACTTTC.

This clonotype was detected many times. The chain has TRBV20-1 and TRBJ2-2, with D possibly being TRBD2 (7 bases). The CDR3 sequence is 16 residues long. The V end lost 6 bases, the J end lost 1 base, and 18 bases lay between the germline ends. CDR1 and CDR2 from the germline V gene are DFQATT and SNEGSKA (reference sequence). CDR3 sequence: CSARGASGWNTGELFF. CDR3 DNA sequence: TGCAGTGCGAGGGGGGCTAGCGGATGGAACACCGGGGAGCTGTTTTTT.

This clonotype occurred many times. V and J are TRBV28 and TRBJ1-6; TRBD1 matches at 11 bases. CDR3 length equals 14 residues. After removal of 5 bases from V and 10 bases from J, the junction contained 4 bases not matched to a gene. CDR1 and CDR2 (germline): MDHEN, SYDVKM. The CDR3 coding sequence is TGTGCCAGCAGTCCTCGGACAGGGGGCTCACCCCTCCACTTT. It yields the protein CASSPRTGGSPLHF.

This clonotype showed up many times. With a much larger clone just one base away, this may be a read error. The chain links TRBV7-9 to TRBJ2-5; unclear D gene. Trimming stripped 1 base from V and 5 bases from J, with 17 bases between. CDR1 and CDR2 from the germline V gene are SEHNR and FQNEAQ (reference sequence). This CDR3 is 16 amino acids long. CDR3 protein: CASSLVFGGIGETQYF. Here the CDR3 DNA reads TGTGCCAGCAGCTTAGTGTTCGGTGGGATCGGGGAGACCCAGTACTTC. Using reference TRBV7-9 and TRBJ2-5 for the parts outside the CDR3, the full variable domain is DTGVSQNPRHKITKRGQNVTFRCDPISEHNRLYWYRQTLGQGPEFLTYFQNEAQLEKSRLLSDRFSAERPKGSFSTLEIQRTEQGDSAMYLCASSLVFGGIGETQYFGPGTRLLVL.

The chain carries TRBV27 and TRBJ1-2; D not certain. CDR1 and CDR2 from the germline V gene are MNHEY and SMNVEV (reference sequence). Trimming took off 5 bases at V and 5 bases at J, with 9 bases between the two ends. The CDR3 has 12 residues. The CDR3 loop is CASSGLEYGYTF. CDR3 nucleotides: TGTGCCAGCAGTGGGTTAGAGTATGGCTACACCTTC.

For this clonotype: One end of the junction fails to match germline, which may point to a read error. The CDR3 here is CASSERQGGLGNEQCF. CDR3 coding DNA: TGTGCCAGCAGTGAGAGACAGGGTGGCTTGGGCAATGAGCAGTGCTTC. J is TRBJ2-1 and V is TRBV2, with 7 bases that match TRBD1. The CDR3 is 16 amino acids. The germline V gene encodes CDR1 SNHLY and CDR2 FYNNEI.

The sample holds many counts of this clonotype. DNA of the CDR3: TGTGCCAGCAGTTTCTTTGATCAAGAGACCCAGTACTTC. Translated, it gives CASSFFDQETQYF. The rearrangement links TRBV12-3 or TRBV12-4 to TRBJ2-5; D gene ambiguous. V lost 3 bases, J lost 2 bases, and 7 bases lay in between. This CDR3 region has 13 residues.

This clonotype was seen at least ten times. The genes are TRBV7-9 and TRBJ2-2; TRBD1 might be the D (6 bases). Germline V gene lookup returns CDR1 SEHNR and CDR2 FQNEAQ (reference sequence). Trimming removed 5 bases at V and 7 bases at J, with 14 bases between. CDR3 length: 14 amino acids. Written as DNA, the CDR3 is TGTGCCAGCAGCGGGGACACAAACGGCGGGGAGCTGTTTTTT. This translates into CASSGDTNGGELFF.

In its sample, this clonotype was seen many times. The genes are TRBV29-1 and TRBJ2-6; D is possibly TRBD2 (7 bases). The V end was cut by 2 bases, the J end by 0 bases, with 17 bases between. The CDR3 has 18 amino acids. Germline V gene data show CDR1 as SQVTM and CDR2 as ANQGSEA. DNA for the CDR3: TGCAGCGTTGAACTGACTAGCAGGGGATTCTCTGGGGCCAACGTCCTGACTTTC. Its translation is CSVELTSRGFSGANVLTF.

In regard to this clonotype: An end of the junction does not agree with germline; a read error may underlie this. This rearrangement joins TRBV7-9 to TRBJ2-7; perhaps TRBD2 as D (6 bases). The CDR3 totals 13 residues. Germline-derived CDR1 and CDR2 are SEHNR and FQNEAQ (reference sequence). CDR3 residues: CASSASSVYERYF. The CDR3 DNA reads as TGTGCCAGCAGCGCTTCTAGCGTTTACGAGCGGTACTTC.

Turning to this clonotype: A much larger clone is a single base away; this may be a read error. The chain is built from TRBV4-1 and TRBJ2-2, with 12 bases that match TRBD2. J gave up 7 bases and V 4 bases, and 7 bases lay outside the gene matches. The CDR3 covers 16 residues. Germline CDR1 reads MGHRA; CDR2 reads YSYEKL. CDR3 DNA: TGCGCCAGCAGCCGCACGACTAGCGGGGGTGTCGGGGAGCTGTTTTTT. Translating it yields CASSRTTSGGVGELFF.

This clonotype was counted many times. The CDR3 DNA follows: TGCGCCAGCAGCTTAAAGGGCACAGATACGCAGTATTTT. Its protein is CASSLKGTDTQYF. The chain employs TRBV5-1 and TRBJ2-3, with D uncertain. The CDR3 spans 13 residues. Trimming left V 2 bases short and J 1 base short, with 5 bases between. Germline CDR1 reads SGHRS; CDR2 reads YFSETQ. Variable domain in full (rest from reference TRBV5-1 and TRBJ2-3): KAGVTQTPRYLIKTRGQQVTLSCSPISGHRSVSWYQQTPGQGLQFLFEYFSETQRNKGNFPGRFSGRQFSNSRSEMNVSTLELGDSALYLCASSLKGTDTQYFGPGTRLTVL.

This clonotype was seen at least ten times. The V call is TRBV5-1, the J call TRBJ2-7, with 9 bases matching TRBD2. There are 16 residues in the CDR3. The junction had 13 bases not matched to a gene; V was cut back by 6 bases and J by 3 bases. The V gene's germline CDR1 is SGHRS and CDR2 YFSETQ. The CDR3 loop reads CASTPLASGMYYEQYF. CDR3 coding DNA: TGCGCCAGCACCCCATTGGCTAGCGGGATGTACTACGAGCAGTACTTC.

This chain connects TRBV5-6 to TRBJ2-4, with TRBD1 matching 8 bases. Per the germline V gene, CDR1 is SGHDT and CDR2 is YYEEEE. This CDR3 region has 17 residues. Losses at the gene ends were 5 bases for V and 0 bases for J; bases not matched to a gene: 10. The CDR3, as DNA: TGTGCCAGCAGGGTTTCCACCGGGACAGGAGCCAAAAACATTCAGTACTTC. This sequence encodes CASRVSTGTGAKNIQYF.

The chain couples TRBV6-5 to TRBJ2-1; D is undetermined. The length of the CDR3 is 13 residues. The germline V gene encodes CDR1 MNHEY and CDR2 SVGAGI. V was cut by 5 bases and J by 8 bases, with 13 bases left in between. CDR3: CASSHANRHEQFF. DNA for the CDR3: TGTGCCAGCAGTCACGCCAATAGGCATGAGCAGTTCTTC.

This clonotype was seen at least ten times. CDR3 in amino acids: CASSFNLGGNQPQHF. In DNA, the CDR3 is TGTGCCAGCAGCTTTAATCTTGGTGGGAATCAGCCCCAGCATTTT. The rearrangement uses TRBV7-2 and TRBJ1-5; D uncertain. This CDR3 has 15 amino acids. Looked up from germline, CDR1 is SGHTA and CDR2 is FQGNSA. Trimming shortened V by 3 bases and J by 4 bases, and 13 bases separated the two germline ends. Filled out from reference TRBV7-2 and TRBJ1-5, the complete variable domain reads GAGVSQSPSNKVTEKGKDVELRCDPISGHTALYWYRQSLGQGLEFLIYFQGNSAPDKSGLPSDRFSAERTGGSVSTLTIQRTQQEDSAVYLCASSFNLGGNQPQHFGDGTRLSIL.

The gene calls are TRBV20-1 and TRBJ2-5; TRBD1 is a possible D gene (5 bases). Trimming took off 7 bases at V and 1 base at J, with 16 bases between the two ends. The germline gives CDR1 DFQATT, CDR2 SNEGSKA (reference sequence). The CDR3 length is 14 residues. CDR3 coding DNA: TGCAGTGAACAGACTTCAGGGATCCAAGAGACCCAGTACTTC. It yields the protein CSEQTSGIQETQYF.

The chain joins TRBV7-2 to TRBJ1-2; D unresolved. Germline CDR1 reads SGHTA; CDR2 reads FQGNSA. V was pared by 3 bases and J by 6 bases, with 11 bases between. The CDR3 covers 13 residues. The CDR3 region has the DNA TGTGCCAGCAGCTTTTCTCCTGGGGATGGCTACACCTTC. Amino acid sequence: CASSFSPGDGYTF.

This clonotype has just one count. The V call is TRBV2, the J call TRBJ2-3; TRBD1 might be the D (5 bases). V was pared by 4 bases and J by 1 base, with 12 bases between. Germline V CDR1 and CDR2: SNHLY, FYNNEI. The CDR3 length is 15 residues. The CDR3 region is CASSAGAPGTDTQYF. The CDR3 DNA is TGTGCCAGCAGTGCTGGGGCACCTGGCACAGATACGCAGTATTTT.